This T cell receptor beta chain was captured in a study of somatic mutations in cytotoxic T cells in rheumatoid arthritis. Study overall: Right after diagnosis, and before any treatment had started, patient peripheral blood (about 33 ml EDTA) was drawn. T-cell populations stained with V beta antibodies were in some cases flow-sorted at nearly 100% purity, including V beta1+ cells that were sequenced for TCRB. Study outcomes and limitations: Some patients, about an eighth of the 65, had a largest CD8+ clone that exceeded 20% of CD8+ cells.

The table came from immunoSEQ multiplex PCR; TCRdb's copy has only in-frame clones and leaves some out. Of more than 20,000 clones in the sample, 70% to 90% were seen once. Flow cytometry served to check the purity of CD4+ and CD8+ cells, which were isolated by positive magnetic bead selection. Deletions cut 0 bases from V and 0 bases from J, with 8 bases between. The CDR3 has 15 amino acids. Germline CDR1 and CDR2: MNHEY and SVGAGI. Concerning this clone: Antigen: not known.

This rearrangement joins TRBV6-5 to TRBJ1-2; D not certain. This receptor was obtained from an adult with rheumatoid arthritis. The sequenced sample consisted of CD8+ T cells sorted from blood. The CDR3 is CASSYSLGSNYGYTF. The CDR3 nucleotides read TGTGCCAGCAGTTACTCTTTGGGATCTAACTATGGCTACACCTTC.